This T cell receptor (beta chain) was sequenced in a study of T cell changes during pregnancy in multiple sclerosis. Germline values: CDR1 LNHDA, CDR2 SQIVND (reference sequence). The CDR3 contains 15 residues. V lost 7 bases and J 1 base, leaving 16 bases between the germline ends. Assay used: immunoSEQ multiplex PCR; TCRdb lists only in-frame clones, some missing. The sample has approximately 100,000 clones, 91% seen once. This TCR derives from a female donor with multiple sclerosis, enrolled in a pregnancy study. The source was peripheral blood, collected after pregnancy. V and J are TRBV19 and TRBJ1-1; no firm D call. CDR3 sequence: CASTAMSGANTEAFF. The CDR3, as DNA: TGTGCCAGTACCGCTATGTCAGGCGCGAACACTGAAGCTTTCTTT.